This T cell receptor beta chain derives from a study of shared clonotypes between healthy human individuals. This clone has a handful of counts. The same CDR3 can be traced to other DNA sequences in this sample. TCRdb's copy holds only in-frame clones and misses some; the assay was immunoSEQ multiplex PCR. The sample records about 1 million clones, approximately 70% being singletons. CDR1 and CDR2 from the germline V gene are SGHRS and YFSETQ. The junction had 3 bases not matched to a gene; V was cut back by 4 bases and J by 1 base. This CDR3 contains 14 residues. V and J are TRBV5-1 and TRBJ1-1, with 8 bases fitting TRBD1. The TCR sequence derives from a man between 18 and 29 years old in good health. The sample comprised memory CD4+ T cells sorted from blood. Subset meaning: CD45RA-negative fraction. The CDR3 sequence: CASSIQGGNTEAFF. Written as DNA, the CDR3 is TGCGCCAGCAGCATACAGGGGGGGAACACTGAAGCTTTCTTT.